This passage covers 4 T cell receptor beta chains from one sample sequenced in a study of blood T cell repertoires in COVID-19. Profiled with immunoSEQ multiplex PCR; TCRdb holds only in-frame clones, not every one. This table holds almost 400,000 clones, approximately 89% found once. Source material: peripheral blood. These receptors all come from a woman aged 55-69 years with COVID-19, enrolled during active disease.

This clone was counted a single time. Other DNA sequences from this sample encode an identical CDR3 as well. CDR3 bases: TGTGCCAGCAGACGACAGGGGAACTATGGCTACACCTTC. Translated: CASRRQGNYGYTF. The chain links TRBV6-5 to TRBJ1-2; TRBD1 agrees at 8 bases. The J segment lost 2 bases and the V segment lost 6 bases, leaving 2 bases of the junction unmatched. Germline V gives CDR1 MNHEY, CDR2 SVGAGI. The CDR3 covers 13 residues.

This chain uses TRBV19 with TRBJ1-1; perhaps TRBD1 as D (5 bases). V gave up 1 base and J gave up 9 bases, with 9 bases separating them. The germline CDR1 and CDR2 sequences are LNHDA and SQIVND (reference sequence). CDR3 length: 12 residues. CDR3 loop: CASSIATAQAFF. The CDR3 nucleotides read TGTGCCAGTAGTATAGCGACAGCCCAAGCTTTCTTT.

This rearrangement joins TRBV5-1 to TRBJ1-1; D unresolved. Germline V CDR1 and CDR2: SGHRS, YFSETQ. V lost 1 base, J lost 3 bases, and 7 bases lay in between. The CDR3 length is 13 residues. The CDR3 nucleotides read TGCGCCAGCAGCTTGAGCCGAGACACTGAAGCTTTCTTT. It encodes CASSLSRDTEAFF.

The chain combines TRBV29-1 with TRBJ1-5, with TRBD1 matching over 8 bases. This CDR3 has 14 amino acids. Germline CDR1 and CDR2: SQVTM and ANQGSEA. Unmatched junction bases numbered 3, after V lost 5 bases and J lost 0 bases. Written as DNA, the CDR3 is TGCAGCGTTCTACAGGGGGATAGCAATCAGCCCCAGCATTTT. Protein sequence: CSVLQGDSNQPQHF. Using reference TRBV29-1 and TRBJ1-5 for the parts outside the CDR3, the full variable domain is SAVISQKPSRDICQRGTSLTIQCQVDSQVTMMFWYRQQPGQSLTLIATANQGSEATYESGFVIDKFPISRPNLTFSTLTVSNMSPEDSSIYLCSVLQGDSNQPQHFGDGTRLSIL.